A single sample gave rise to the 18 T cell receptor beta chains below, sequenced in a study of human thymus T cells. Method: immunoSEQ multiplex PCR; TCRdb's copy keeps in-frame clones and lacks some. Of some 46,000 clones listed, more than 85% were seen once; the top ten hold 0.15% to 0.2%. Sequences were obtained from blood. The receptors originated from a girl under three years old with a congenital heart defect but otherwise immunologically healthy.

V and J are TRBV5-6 and TRBJ1-4; no clear D. V lost 2 bases to trimming and J lost 5 bases, with 10 bases between them. CDR3 length equals 14 residues. Germline CDR1 SGHDT, CDR2 YYEEEE. The DNA for the CDR3 is TGTGCCAGCAGCTTACTGCCGGGAAATGAAAAACTGTTTTTT. Encoded protein: CASSLLPGNEKLFF.

The V gene is TRBV7-2, the J gene TRBJ1-3; no reliable D call. The V gene lost 5 bases and the J gene lost 2 bases, with 10 bases spanning the gap. The CDR3 spans 14 residues. Germline values: CDR1 SGHTA, CDR2 FQGNSA. The CDR3 protein is CASSPGITGNTIYF. As DNA, the CDR3 is TGTGCCAGCAGCCCCGGGATTACTGGAAACACCATATATTTT.

This chain joins TRBV28 and TRBJ1-1; 8 bases match TRBD1. CDR1 and CDR2 (germline): MDHEN, SYDVKM. The CDR3 runs 15 residues. Losses at the gene ends were 3 bases for V and 1 base for J; bases not matched to a gene: 4. The CDR3 coding sequence is TGTGCCAGCAGTTTCTCAGGGGGCGAGAACACTGAAGCTTTCTTT. Its protein product is CASSFSGGENTEAFF. The full variable domain, in which reference TRBV28 and TRBJ1-1 provide the parts outside the CDR3, is DVKVTQSSRYLVKRTGEKVFLECVQDMDHENMFWYRQDPGLGLRLIYFSYDVKMKEKGDIPEGYSVSREKKERFSLILESASTNQTSMYLCASSFSGGENTEAFFGQGTRLTVV.

The chain carries TRBV4-1 and TRBJ2-3; weak D call: TRBD1 (6 bases). The CDR3 sequence is 16 residues long. Per germline, CDR1 MGHRA and CDR2 YSYEKL. V lost 4 bases, J lost 0 bases, and 14 bases lay in between. The CDR3 protein is CASSPFGQTSTDTQYF. DNA of the CDR3: TGCGCCAGCAGCCCATTTGGACAGACTAGCACAGATACGCAGTATTTT.

The chain carries TRBV18 and TRBJ2-7, with D perhaps matching TRBD2 (6 bases). This CDR3 region has 14 residues. Per the germline V gene, CDR1 is KGHSH and CDR2 is LQKENI. Deletions cut 6 bases from V and 4 bases from J, with 16 bases between. The CDR3: CASSPSGLKYEQYF. In DNA form, the CDR3 reads TGTGCCAGCTCCCCATCGGGACTTAAATACGAGCAGTACTTC.

The chain uses TRBV7-9 and TRBJ1-2; TRBD1 matches at 8 bases. J gave up 6 bases and V 5 bases, and 8 bases lay outside the gene matches. The length of the CDR3 is 14 residues. Per germline, CDR1 SEHNR and CDR2 FQNEAQ (reference sequence). The CDR3 loop is CASSHPGQAHGYTF. CDR3 nucleotides: TGTGCCAGCAGCCATCCGGGACAGGCCCATGGCTACACCTTC.

The V and J genes are TRBV5-6 and TRBJ1-2, with a weak D call TRBD1 (5 bases). CDR3 length equals 14 residues. The germline CDR1 and CDR2 sequences are SGHDT and YYEEEE. V gave up 5 bases and J gave up 12 bases, with 23 bases separating them. The CDR3 loop is CASSPTGNGFLDTF. The CDR3, as DNA: TGTGCCAGCAGTCCCACAGGTAACGGCTTTTTGGACACCTTC.

The rearrangement joins TRBV5-4 to TRBJ1-2; 9 bases match TRBD1. The CDR3 spans 14 residues. V lost 4 bases, J lost 8 bases, and 9 bases stayed unmatched. The germline V gene has CDR1 SGHNT and CDR2 YYREEE (reference sequence). This CDR3 is CASSTKTGGHGYTF. DNA of the CDR3: TGTGCCAGCAGCACGAAAACAGGGGGCCACGGCTACACCTTC.

The chain links TRBV9 to TRBJ2-1, with D hard to call. The CDR3 consists of 11 residues. Trimming pared 3 bases from V and 5 bases from J, leaving 3 bases between. Germline V CDR1 and CDR2: SGDLS, YYNGEE. CDR3 nucleotide sequence: TGTGCCAGCAGCGCTAACAATGAGCAGTTCTTC. Amino acid sequence: CASSANNEQFF.

The chain links TRBV5-1 to TRBJ2-1; TRBD1 might be the D (6 bases). The CDR3 consists of 15 residues. CDR1 is SGHRS and CDR2 is YFSETQ in the germline V gene. V lost 7 bases to trimming and J lost 4 bases, with 18 bases between them. The CDR3 DNA reads as TGCGCCAGCCAAAGGGGACAAAAGACGTACAATGAGCAGTTCTTC. Its translation is CASQRGQKTYNEQFF.

The chain combines TRBV7-9 with TRBJ2-1, with 10 bases that match TRBD2. The germline V gene encodes CDR1 SEHNR and CDR2 FQNEAQ (reference sequence). CDR3 length: 17 residues. J was trimmed by 1 base and V by 3 bases; bases with no gene match: 6. CDR3 bases: TGTGCCAGCAGCTTGATCTCTAGCGGGAGATCCTACAATGAGCAGTTCTTC. Encoded protein: CASSLISSGRSYNEQFF. The whole variable domain, remainder taken from reference TRBV7-9 and TRBJ2-1, is DTGVSQNPRHKITKRGQNVTFRCDPISEHNRLYWYRQTLGQGPEFLTYFQNEAQLEKSRLLSDRFSAERPKGSFSTLEIQRTEQGDSAMYLCASSLISSGRSYNEQFFGPGTRLTVL.

The V gene is TRBV28, the J gene TRBJ1-5; TRBD1 matches 8 bases. The CDR3 covers 15 residues. Germline CDR1 and CDR2: MDHEN and SYDVKM. V gave up 5 bases and J gave up 5 bases; unmatched junction bases: 8. CDR3 region: CASSHRTGRDQPQHF. CDR3 DNA sequence: TGTGCCAGCAGTCACAGGACAGGGAGGGATCAGCCCCAGCATTTT.

The chain links TRBV5-4 to TRBJ2-5, with TRBD2 matching over 12 bases. Per the germline V gene, CDR1 is SGHNT and CDR2 is YYREEE (reference sequence). The junction had 10 bases not matched to a gene; V was cut back by 6 bases and J by 4 bases. This CDR3 has 16 amino acids. As DNA, the CDR3 is TGTGCCAGCAAAGCTAGCGGGAGGGCCTGGGGAGAGACCCAGTACTTC. Its protein is CASKASGRAWGETQYF.

The V and J genes are TRBV7-9 and TRBJ2-3, with 13 bases lining up with TRBD2. CDR3 length: 17 residues. J lost 5 bases, V lost 5 bases, and 10 bases had no gene match. From germline, CDR1 is SEHNR and CDR2 FQNEAQ (reference sequence). CDR3 sequence: CASSTLAGGRLGDTQYF. CDR3 coding DNA: TGTGCCAGCAGCACACTAGCGGGGGGGAGACTAGGAGATACGCAGTATTTT. Drawing the rest from reference TRBV7-9 and TRBJ2-3, the complete variable domain is DTGVSQNPRHKITKRGQNVTFRCDPISEHNRLYWYRQTLGQGPEFLTYFQNEAQLEKSRLLSDRFSAERPKGSFSTLEIQRTEQGDSAMYLCASSTLAGGRLGDTQYFGPGTRLTVL.

The chain links TRBV19 to TRBJ1-5; D is possibly TRBD1 (5 bases). The length of the CDR3 is 14 residues. In germline, CDR1 is LNHDA, CDR2 SQIVND (reference sequence). V was shortened by 3 bases and J by 5 bases, with 11 bases between the two germline ends. In nucleotides, the CDR3 is TGTGCCAGTAGTATTTTCAGGGTGCATCAGCCCCAGCATTTT. Residues: CASSIFRVHQPQHF.

This chain's CDR3 is CASSSRDRARFSGANVLTF. The CDR3 nucleotides read TGTGCCAGCAGTTCCAGGGACAGGGCCCGGTTCTCTGGGGCCAACGTCCTGACTTTC. V is TRBV5-6 and J is TRBJ2-6; 9 bases match TRBD1. The junction had 12 bases not matched to a gene; V was cut back by 5 bases and J by 0 bases. This CDR3 has 19 amino acids. The germline V gene has CDR1 SGHDT and CDR2 YYEEEE.

The chain links TRBV5-1 to TRBJ2-1; D remains ambiguous. The CDR3 length is 14 residues. CDR1 and CDR2 from the germline V gene are SGHRS and YFSETQ. V was shortened by 0 bases and J by 3 bases, with 7 bases between the two germline ends. CDR3 protein: CASSLGVYYNEQFF. Written as DNA, the CDR3 is TGCGCCAGCAGCTTGGGAGTTTACTACAATGAGCAGTTCTTC.

The chain combines TRBV29-1 with TRBJ1-3; TRBD1 matches 8 bases. Per the germline V gene, CDR1 is SQVTM and CDR2 is ANQGSEA. V trimming: 4 bases; J trimming: 4 bases; junction bases outside the gene matches: 6. This CDR3 has 14 residues. Here the CDR3 DNA reads TGCAGCGTTGTCGGACAGGGATTCGGAAACACCATATATTTT. As protein: CSVVGQGFGNTIYF.